These 9 T cell receptor beta chains share one sample of origin, sequenced in a study of T-cell reconstitution after alpha-beta-depleted transplantation in children. The authors prepared the TCRbeta library with unique molecular identifiers. TCRdb analysed the PCR reads with MiXCR anew, one entry per CDR3 protein. This table has some 340,000 distinct CDR3 sequences, about 9.4% appearing once. The sequences come from PBMCs from the stem cell graft donor, collected from the stem cell graft. The receptors were sampled from a human donor who donated a stem cell graft to a child with acute lymphoblastic leukemia.

This clonotype was seen a few times. The CDR3 region is CSVGAGDSYEQYF. Here the CDR3 DNA reads TGCAGCGTTGGGGCGGGGGACTCCTACGAGCAGTACTTC. The chain is built from TRBV29-1 and TRBJ2-7; 7 bases are a match to TRBD2. With 4 bases clipped from V and 0 bases from J, the junction kept 3 bases outside the gene matches. CDR1 and CDR2 (germline): SQVTM, ANQGSEA. The CDR3 totals 13 residues.

This chain uses TRBV4-1 with TRBJ2-1; 11 bases are a match to TRBD2. This CDR3 is built from 20 residues. V gave up 0 bases and J gave up 0 bases; unmatched junction bases: 10. CDR1 is MGHRA and CDR2 is YSYEKL in the germline V gene. The CDR3 sequence is CASSQDRIRTSGFSYNEQFF. The CDR3 nucleotides are TGCGCCAGCAGCCAAGATCGCATTAGGACTAGCGGGTTCTCCTACAATGAGCAGTTCTTC.

Ten or more counts support this clonotype. CDR3 sequence: CASTTGGSYNEQFF. As DNA, the CDR3 is TGTGCCAGCACAACCGGGGGGTCCTACAATGAGCAGTTCTTC. The chain uses TRBV2 and TRBJ2-1; 7 bases map to TRBD2. CDR1 SNHLY and CDR2 FYNNEI come from the germline V gene. The CDR3 is 14 residues long. The junction had 4 bases not matched to a gene; V was cut back by 7 bases and J by 1 base.

This clonotype was seen a handful of times. The rearrangement joins TRBV29-1 to TRBJ2-7; a weak D match, TRBD1 (6 bases). Germline CDR1 is SQVTM and CDR2 is ANQGSEA. The ends were cut back, 1 base at V and 1 base at J, with 8 bases in the middle. The CDR3 runs to 13 residues. The CDR3 loop is CSVEGDKSYEQYF. DNA for the CDR3: TGCAGCGTTGAAGGGGACAAATCCTACGAGCAGTACTTC.

This clonotype was seen only a few times. The rearrangement joins TRBV27 to TRBJ2-7; possible D gene TRBD2, 7 bases. CDR1 is MNHEY and CDR2 is SMNVEV in the germline V gene (reference sequence). V was clipped by 6 bases and J by 2 bases, with 26 bases between them. The CDR3 runs to 18 residues. CDR3 bases: TGTGCCAGCAGCCCCACCCTAACAGGGTTCGGGACTACCTACGAGCAGTACTTC. Translation: CASSPTLTGFGTTYEQYF.

The chain uses TRBV5-1 and TRBJ2-2; 9 bases are a match to TRBD1. This CDR3 spans 15 amino acids. V gave up 2 bases and J gave up 7 bases; unmatched junction bases: 6. Germline CDR1 reads SGHRS; CDR2 reads YFSETQ. The CDR3 coding sequence is TGCGCCAGCAGCTTCACAGGGGGCCGGGGCGGGGAGCTGTTTTTT. Its translation: CASSFTGGRGGELFF.

The sample holds a few counts of this clonotype. The gene calls are TRBV7-3 and TRBJ2-1; 7 nucleotides line up with TRBD1. The CDR3 sequence is 18 residues long. Germline loops: CDR1 SGHTA, CDR2 FQGTGA. V shed 1 base, J shed 0 bases, and the junction held 9 bases outside the gene matches. CDR3 protein: CASSLRGSGTASYNEQFF. The CDR3 bases are TGTGCCAGCAGCTTAAGAGGGTCTGGGACAGCCTCCTACAATGAGCAGTTCTTC.

This clonotype was counted ten times or more. The CDR3 DNA sequence: TGCAGCGTGGGTCCCCAGGGAGATACTGAAGCTTTCTTT. It codes for CSVGPQGDTEAFF. This chain connects TRBV29-1 to TRBJ1-1; D perhaps matches TRBD1 (5 bases). V lost 6 bases and J lost 5, with 16 bases in between. Per germline, CDR1 SQVTM and CDR2 ANQGSEA. The CDR3 is 13 residues long.

This clonotype was recorded a few times. This chain joins TRBV4-1 and TRBJ2-7; TRBD2 is a possible D gene (5 bases). V dropped 4 bases and J dropped 7 bases, with 11 bases sitting between them. Germline loops: CDR1 MGHRA, CDR2 YSYEKL. The CDR3 is 12 amino acids. The CDR3 DNA sequence: TGCGCCAGCAGCCCACACCCGGGGGAGCAGTACTTC. Its protein product is CASSPHPGEQYF.